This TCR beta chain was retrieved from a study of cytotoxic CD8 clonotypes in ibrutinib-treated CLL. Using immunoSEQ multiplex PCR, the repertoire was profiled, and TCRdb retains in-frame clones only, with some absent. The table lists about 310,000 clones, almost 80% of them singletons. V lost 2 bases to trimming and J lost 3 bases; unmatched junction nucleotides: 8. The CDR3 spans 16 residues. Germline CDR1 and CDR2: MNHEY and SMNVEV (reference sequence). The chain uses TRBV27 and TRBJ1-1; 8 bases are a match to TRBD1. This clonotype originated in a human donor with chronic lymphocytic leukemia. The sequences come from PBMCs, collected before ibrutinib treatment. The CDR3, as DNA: TGTGCCAGCAGTTTAATGACAGGGGAATTCTACACTGAAGCTTTCTTT. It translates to CASSLMTGEFYTEAFF.